This T cell receptor beta chain is from a study of T cell clones after liver transplantation. Method: immunoSEQ multiplex PCR; TCRdb's copy keeps in-frame clones and lacks some. The sample contains approximately 70,000 clones, roughly 84% of which appear only once. The sample was CD4+ T cells from blood, taken 48 months after liver transplant. The TCR comes from a human patient who received a liver transplant. Part of the T cell pool may stem from the graft donor.

DNA for the CDR3: TGCGCCAGCAGCCCGGCGGCTACTAGCGTTTCCTACAATGAGCAGTTCTTC. It encodes CASSPAATSVSYNEQFF. The V call is TRBV5-1, the J call TRBJ2-1; TRBD2 aligns across 7 bases. CDR1 SGHRS and CDR2 YFSETQ come from the germline V gene. This CDR3 comprises 17 residues. V lost 4 bases, J lost 1 base, and 11 bases stayed unmatched.